This T cell receptor beta chain is from a study of shared clonotypes between healthy human individuals. Broader study findings: With a handful of donors compared, roughly 5% of naive CD4 clonotypes were shared.

Measured with immunoSEQ multiplex PCR; TCRdb has only the in-frame clones, and not every one. The data contain 600,000 to 750,000 clones, 90% of them singletons. With regard to this clone: Its antigen is as yet unknown.

This CDR3 contains 16 residues. V shed 0 bases and J shed 2 bases, with 11 bases lying between them. CDR1 is SGHNT and CDR2 is YENEEA in the germline V gene. There were no recent acute infections or vaccinations among the donors, who were healthy HIV-negative adults. The V gene is TRBV11-3, the J gene TRBJ2-1; unclear D gene. The source of this sequence is a man aged 18 to 30 in good health. Some clones in this sample may be carry-over from other donors' samples. Sequenced input: memory CD8+ T cells from PBMCs. Subset reported: CD45RO+ cells pooled with CCR7-negative TemRA cells. CDR3 amino acids: CASSLEQTGPYNEQFF. As DNA, the CDR3 is TGTGCCAGCAGCTTAGAGCAAACGGGTCCCTACAATGAGCAGTTCTTC.